The 30 T cell receptor beta chains below come from one sample, sequenced in a study of cytomegalovirus exposure and HLA in healthy donors. The PCR employed 60 Vbeta primers together with 13 Jbeta primers. Produced via immunoSEQ multiplex PCR; TCRdb's table is partial and in-frame only. The sample shows approximately 46,000 clones, approximately 68% of them seen only once. What was sequenced was PBMCs. The receptor set was obtained from a young man in good health and CMV-seronegative.

The chain is built from TRBV5-5 and TRBJ1-5, with D perhaps matching TRBD1 (6 bases). Deletions cut 4 bases from V and 6 bases from J, with 17 bases between. The germline V gene encodes CDR1 SGHKS and CDR2 YYEKEE (reference sequence). This CDR3 contains 15 residues. This chain's CDR3 is CASSAGTGPPQPQHF. CDR3 DNA: TGTGCCAGCAGCGCCGGTACAGGGCCCCCTCAGCCCCAGCATTTT.

The chain links TRBV5-6 to TRBJ1-2; 7 bases are a match to TRBD1. V was clipped by 4 bases and J by 3 bases; unmatched bases: 9. The CDR3 runs to 15 residues. Germline V gene sequence: CDR1 SGHDT, CDR2 YYEEEE. CDR3 nucleotide sequence: TGTGCCAGCAGCCTCCTGGGACAGATTTACTATGGCTACACCTTC. Its translation is CASSLLGQIYYGYTF.

J is TRBJ2-1 and V is TRBV5-8; 9 bases are shared with TRBD1. Germline values: CDR1 SGHTS, CDR2 YDEGEE. The CDR3 is made up of 16 amino acids. The V segment lost 3 bases and the J segment 9 bases; nucleotides outside the gene matches: 13. Written as DNA, the CDR3 is TGTGCCAGCAGCTGGGAGCTTGCCACAGGGGGCGGTGAGCAGTTCTTC. Residues: CASSWELATGGGEQFF.

The chain carries TRBV30 and TRBJ1-3, with D perhaps TRBD1 (6 bases). Germline V gives CDR1 GTSNPN, CDR2 SVGIG (reference sequence). Trimming took 2 bases from V and 0 from J, leaving 11 bases between them. The CDR3 has 15 amino acids. The CDR3 reads CAWSPTGFSGNTIYF. CDR3 coding DNA: TGTGCCTGGAGTCCTACAGGGTTCTCTGGAAACACCATATATTTT.

The V call is TRBV6-1, the J call TRBJ2-7; 8 nucleotides align to TRBD2. Germline CDR1 reads MNHNS; CDR2 reads SASEGT. V dropped 3 bases and J dropped 3; count of bases not matched to a gene: 7. This CDR3 has 15 residues. This CDR3 reads CASSEDRGGGYEQYF. DNA of the CDR3: TGTGCCAGCAGTGAGGACCGGGGGGGTGGCTACGAGCAGTACTTC.

This chain joins TRBV19 and TRBJ2-5, with 14 bases fitting TRBD2. Germline CDR1 LNHDA, CDR2 SQIVND (reference sequence). This CDR3 comprises 19 residues. The V and J ends lost 8 bases and 5 bases, in that order; junction bases with no gene match: 19. The CDR3 region has the DNA TGTGCCAGTTCCCCGACTAGCGGGAGGGCCGGGTCCGATGCGGAGACCCAGTACTTC. It specifies CASSPTSGRAGSDAETQYF.

This clone was counted a few times. The chain couples TRBV11-2 to TRBJ2-1, with 14 bases aligning to TRBD2. Per the germline V gene, CDR1 is SGHAT and CDR2 is FQNNGV. This CDR3 is 18 amino acids long. The J segment lost 1 base and the V segment lost 5 bases, leaving 7 bases of the junction unmatched. This CDR3 is CASSGGTSGRVSYNEQFF. DNA for the CDR3: TGTGCCAGCAGCGGCGGGACTAGCGGGAGAGTTTCCTACAATGAGCAGTTCTTC.

V and J are TRBV6-5 and TRBJ1-5; unclear D gene. CDR1 is MNHEY and CDR2 is SVGAGI in the germline V gene. The ends were cut back, 0 bases at V and 7 bases at J, with 10 bases in the middle. The CDR3 extends over 14 amino acids. The CDR3 DNA reads as TGTGCCAGCAGTTACTCGACCGGAGGACAGCCCCAGCATTTT. It is translated as CASSYSTGGQPQHF.

The V call is TRBV7-8, the J call TRBJ1-1; D remains ambiguous. V shed 2 bases and J shed 1 base, with 17 bases lying between them. The CDR3 is 17 amino acids. Germline assignment: CDR1 SGHVS and CDR2 FQNEAQ. The CDR3, as DNA: TGTGCCAGCAGCTTACGGCTGGCAGGTATAGGGAACACTGAAGCTTTCTTT. It is translated as CASSLRLAGIGNTEAFF.

This clone has just a few counts. This chain uses TRBV6-4 with TRBJ2-2; the D gene is possibly TRBD1 (6 bases). Trimming cost V 0 bases and J 4 bases, with 9 bases left between them. Germline CDR1 reads MRHNA; CDR2 reads SNTAGT. The CDR3 length is 15 residues. CDR3 protein: CASSDSPGVTGELFF. The CDR3, as DNA: TGTGCCAGCAGTGACTCGCCAGGGGTCACCGGGGAGCTGTTTTTT.

The chain uses TRBV5-1 and TRBJ2-5, with 7 bases identical to TRBD1. The J call is doubtful: the DNA matches TRBJ2-7 better. Germline values: CDR1 SGHRS, CDR2 YFSETQ. The CDR3 totals 15 residues. CDR3 in DNA: TGCGCCAGCAGCTTGGCCGGGACAGCGCTGTACGAGCAGTACTTC. It specifies CASSLAGTALYEQYF.

This clone has only one observation. The chain uses TRBV4-1 and TRBJ2-7, with TRBD2 matching 10 bases. CDR3 length equals 15 residues. The germline CDR1 and CDR2 sequences are MGHRA and YSYEKL. The ends lost 3 bases at V and 6 bases at J; junction bases unmatched: 8. The CDR3, as DNA: TGCGCCAGCAGCCACCCAAGCGGGAGGGATTCCGAGCAGTACTTC. Translated, it gives CASSHPSGRDSEQYF.

About this clone: Other DNA sequences within the sample encode an identical CDR3. The chain combines TRBV6-1 with TRBJ2-3; TRBD2 matches at 7 bases. Germline loops: CDR1 MNHNS, CDR2 SASEGT. Trimming took 8 bases from V and 0 from J; bases not matched to a gene: 8. CDR3 length equals 15 residues. CDR3 DNA: TGTGCCAGCTCTGAGGTAGCGGGTAGCACAGATACGCAGTATTTT. Its translation is CASSEVAGSTDTQYF.

V usage is TRBV5-4 and J usage is TRBJ1-1, with D unresolved. Germline CDR1 and CDR2: SGHNT and YYREEE (reference sequence). The CDR3 contains 16 residues. V was shortened by 5 bases and J by 4 bases, with 21 bases between the two germline ends. In nucleotides, the CDR3 is TGTGCCAGCAGGGAGGGAGGAAAGCCCACGTTCACTGAAGCTTTCTTT. Amino acid sequence: CASREGGKPTFTEAFF. Drawing the rest from reference TRBV5-4 and TRBJ1-1, the complete variable domain is ETGVTQSPTHLIKTRGQQVTLRCSSQSGHNTVSWYQQALGQGPQFIFQYYREEENGRGNFPPRFSGLQFPNYSSELNVNALELDDSALYLCASREGGKPTFTEAFFGQGTRLTVV.

The chain has TRBV19 and TRBJ2-1; TRBD1 matches 7 bases. J was trimmed by 0 bases and V by 1 base; bases with no gene match: 18. The CDR3 covers 21 residues. The germline gives CDR1 LNHDA, CDR2 SQIVND (reference sequence). In DNA form, the CDR3 reads TGTGCCAGTAGTATAGTGTTTAGGAGACAGGGTATAACGGGCTCCTACAATGAGCAGTTCTTC. Its translation: CASSIVFRRQGITGSYNEQFF.

This sequence joins TRBV19 and TRBJ1-1, with 8 bases identical to TRBD1. The CDR3 sequence is 19 residues long. Germline V gene lookup returns CDR1 LNHDA and CDR2 SQIVND (reference sequence). J was trimmed by 3 bases and V by 6 bases; bases with no gene match: 21. CDR3 bases: TGTGCCAGTAGCGAGCGCCGGACAGGGTTGGGTAGAGTGTACACTGAAGCTTTCTTT. Its protein product is CASSERRTGLGRVYTEAFF.

The V call is TRBV10-2, the J call TRBJ2-5; D not certain. The CDR3 has 13 residues. The germline V and J ends were trimmed by 0 bases and 5 bases, with 7 bases remaining between them. Germline V gene lookup returns CDR1 WSHSY and CDR2 SAAADI. CDR3 sequence reads: CASSESWSETQYF. The CDR3 nucleotides are TGCGCCAGCAGTGAGTCATGGAGTGAGACCCAGTACTTC.

This chain connects TRBV6-6 to TRBJ2-7; TRBD2 matches at 10 bases. The CDR3 is 14 amino acids. Unmatched junction bases numbered 5, after V lost 6 bases and J lost 3 bases. Per the germline V gene, CDR1 is MNHNY and CDR2 is SVGAGI (reference sequence). The CDR3 spells CASRTGLANYEQYF. The DNA of the CDR3 is TGTGCCAGCAGGACGGGACTAGCGAACTACGAGCAGTACTTC.

The chain couples TRBV7-9 to TRBJ2-1, with D unclear. From germline, CDR1 is SEHNR and CDR2 FQNEAQ (reference sequence). The CDR3 runs to 14 residues. V lost 5 bases, J lost 2 bases, and 10 bases lay in between. The CDR3 region is CASSPAGPYNEQFF. CDR3 bases: TGTGCCAGCAGCCCCGCTGGCCCCTACAATGAGCAGTTCTTC.

V usage is TRBV7-2 and J usage is TRBJ1-1, with 7 positions matching TRBD1. CDR1 and CDR2 from the germline V gene are SGHTA and FQGNSA. V trimming: 2 bases; J trimming: 1 base; junction bases outside the gene matches: 4. The CDR3 loop spans 15 amino acids. The CDR3 sequence is CASSLLDRWNTEAFF. Here the CDR3 DNA reads TGTGCCAGCAGCTTACTGGACAGGTGGAACACTGAAGCTTTCTTT. Full variable domain (rest looked up from reference TRBV7-2 and TRBJ1-1): GAGVSQSPSNKVTEKGKDVELRCDPISGHTALYWYRQSLGQGLEFLIYFQGNSAPDKSGLPSDRFSAERTGGSVSTLTIQRTQQEDSAVYLCASSLLDRWNTEAFFGQGTRLTVV.

This chain joins TRBV28 and TRBJ2-1; maybe TRBD2 (5 bases). Germline values: CDR1 MDHEN, CDR2 SYDVKM. The CDR3 loop spans 14 amino acids. The V gene lost 7 bases and the J gene lost 5 bases, with 15 bases spanning the gap. In nucleotides, the CDR3 is TGTGCCAGCAAATCAGGCGGGCCTGACAATGAGCAGTTCTTC. Translation gives CASKSGGPDNEQFF.

The J gene is TRBJ1-2, the V gene TRBV6-5; D gene unclear. The germline V and J ends were trimmed by 5 bases and 5 bases, with 12 bases remaining between them. CDR3 length equals 13 residues. Germline values: CDR1 MNHEY, CDR2 SVGAGI. CDR3 protein: CASSRTAGYGYTF. CDR3 sequence (DNA): TGTGCCAGCAGTCGGACGGCGGGGTATGGCTACACCTTC.

The chain joins TRBV7-9 to TRBJ2-7; a possible D gene is TRBD1 (5 bases). Per the germline V gene, CDR1 is SEHNR and CDR2 is FQNEAQ (reference sequence). The CDR3 runs 13 residues. The V end lost 6 bases, the J end lost 3 bases, and 12 bases lay between the germline ends. CDR3 sequence reads: CASRAGPRYEQYF. The CDR3 coding sequence is TGTGCCAGCAGGGCAGGGCCACGCTACGAGCAGTACTTC.

This chain joins TRBV10-1 and TRBJ2-7, with TRBD1 matching over 7 bases. After removal of 0 bases from V and 2 bases from J, the junction contained 4 bases not matched to a gene. The germline CDR1 and CDR2 sequences are WNHNN and SYGVQD (reference sequence). The CDR3 is 15 residues long. The CDR3 reads CASSESTGLPYEQYF. Here the CDR3 DNA reads TGCGCCAGCAGTGAGTCGACAGGGCTACCCTACGAGCAGTACTTC.

Only a few counts were recorded for this clone. The chain joins TRBV7-7 to TRBJ2-3; no reliable D call. With 5 bases removed from V and 1 base from J, the gap between germline ends came to 10 bases. Germline V gene sequence: CDR1 SSHAT, CDR2 FNYEAQ (reference sequence). The CDR3 extends over 14 amino acids. The CDR3 reads CASSLPTCTDTQYF. DNA of the CDR3: TGTGCCAGCAGCCTTCCCACTTGCACAGATACGCAGTATTTT.

The chain combines TRBV30 with TRBJ1-5; no clear D. From germline, CDR1 is GTSNPN and CDR2 SVGIG (reference sequence). V gave up 1 base and J gave up 6 bases, with 13 bases separating them. The CDR3 extends over 14 amino acids. The CDR3 loop is CAWSARRGPQPQHF. The CDR3 DNA is TGTGCCTGGAGTGCCCGGAGAGGGCCTCAGCCCCAGCATTTT.

The chain employs TRBV7-6 and TRBJ1-4; no clear D gene. Germline CDR1 SGHVS, CDR2 FNYEAQ. This CDR3 region has 11 residues. V lost 5 bases to trimming and J lost 7 bases, with 5 bases between them. Here the CDR3 reads CASSPGEKLFF. The CDR3 nucleotides read TGTGCCAGCAGCCCCGGTGAAAAACTGTTTTTT. The full variable domain, with the rest looked up from reference TRBV7-6 and TRBJ1-4, is GAGVSQSPRYKVTKRGQDVALRCDPISGHVSLYWYRQALGQGPEFLTYFNYEAQQDKSGLPNDRFSAERPEGSISTLTIQRTEQRDSAMYRCASSPGEKLFFGSGTQLSVL.

The chain links TRBV29-1 to TRBJ2-1; 7 nucleotides align to TRBD2. Trimming cost V 5 bases and J 1 base; bases outside gene matches: 5. Germline V gene sequence: CDR1 SQVTM, CDR2 ANQGSEA. This CDR3 has 14 amino acids. CDR3 loop: CSVRREISYNEQFF. CDR3 in DNA: TGCAGCGTTCGGCGGGAGATATCCTACAATGAGCAGTTCTTC.

This clone came up once. V usage is TRBV4-2 and J usage is TRBJ1-5; no definite D call. This CDR3 has 15 residues. Trimming removed 1 base from V and 3 bases from J, with 10 bases in between. The germline V gene has CDR1 LGHNA and CDR2 YNFKEQ. In DNA form, the CDR3 reads TGTGCCAGCAGCCAAGGAGGGCAGGACAATCAGCCCCAGCATTTT. Residues: CASSQGGQDNQPQHF.

The chain combines TRBV4-1 with TRBJ1-2, with 7 positions matching TRBD1. Germline V CDR1 and CDR2: MGHRA, YSYEKL. The V segment lost 0 bases and the J segment 4 bases; nucleotides outside the gene matches: 8. CDR3 length equals 16 residues. The DNA of the CDR3 is TGCGCCAGCAGCCAAGATGAGGACAGGTACCTCTATGGCTACACCTTC. Protein product: CASSQDEDRYLYGYTF.